This TCR beta chain was profiled in a study of human T cells and chemical hapten exposure. This clonotype has only a few counts. The V and J ends lost 5 bases and 3 bases, in that order; junction bases with no gene match: 7. The germline V gene encodes CDR1 SNHLY and CDR2 FYNNEI. The length of the CDR3 is 14 residues. TCRdb called the RACE reads again in MiXCR, with one record for every CDR3 protein. The sample shows about 380,000 distinct CDR3 sequences, 5.1% of them seen only once. This sample's time point: pre-sensitization, week 0. The treatment is: therapeutic diphenylcyclopropenone sensitization with weekly scalp DPC.

The V gene is TRBV2, the J gene TRBJ2-7, with TRBD1 matching 7 bases. Sequencing was performed on whole blood, taken in connection with sensitization to the hapten diphenylcyclopropenone (DPC). This receptor was obtained from a woman between 45 and 60 years old with alopecia areata. Some clones in this sample may be carry-over from other donors' samples. CDR3 in amino acids: CASSPPGQLYEQYF. The CDR3 DNA reads as TGTGCCAGCAGTCCCCCGGGACAGCTCTACGAGCAGTACTTC.